Each of the 30 T cell receptor beta chains below was sequenced from the same sample in a study of a mutant IDH1 vaccine in newly diagnosed glioma. These receptors' targets are unknown. Method: immunoSEQ multiplex PCR; TCRdb's copy keeps in-frame clones and lacks some. This repertoire shows 40,000 to 55,000 clones, about 82% found once; its top ten account for approximately 12%. Documented time point: week 35, safety follow-up. Vaccination comprised doses that each held 300 ug of mutant IDH1 20-mer peptide, plus topical imiquimod. The input for sequencing was PBMCs, taken from a glioma patient whose treatment included an IDH1 peptide vaccine. The receptors here all came from a man aged 35-49 years with glioma.

The chain has TRBV5-5 and TRBJ1-2; no reliable D call. V was cut by 5 bases and J by 4 bases, with 18 bases left in between. The CDR3 spans 15 residues. CDR1 and CDR2 from the germline V gene are SGHKS and YYEKEE (reference sequence). The CDR3 bases are TGTGCCAGCAGTCAGGCTGAAGACTCGGGCTATGGCTACACCTTC. Translated: CASSQAEDSGYGYTF.

J is TRBJ2-7 and V is TRBV2; no clear D gene. CDR1 and CDR2 from the germline V gene are SNHLY and FYNNEI. Trimming cost V 6 bases and J 6 bases, with 9 bases left between them. This CDR3 is built from 11 residues. The CDR3 region has the DNA TGTGCCAGCAGAAAGCCCCTCGAGCAGTACTTC. It encodes CASRKPLEQYF.

This rearrangement joins TRBV2 to TRBJ2-1; D perhaps matches TRBD2 (5 bases). V gave up 3 bases and J gave up 4 bases, with 7 bases separating them. Germline assignment: CDR1 SNHLY and CDR2 FYNNEI. The CDR3 sequence is 13 residues long. For the CDR3, the DNA is TGTGCCAGCAGTGATACGGGATACAATGAGCAGTTCTTC. Translating it yields CASSDTGYNEQFF.

The V and J genes are TRBV19 and TRBJ2-2, with a tentative D call TRBD2 (5 bases). The CDR3 runs 14 residues. V lost 6 bases to trimming and J lost 6 bases, with 14 bases between them. CDR1 and CDR2 (germline): LNHDA, SQIVND (reference sequence). The CDR3 DNA sequence: TGTGCCAGTAGCCGAAGAGGGCCGGCCGGGGAGCTGTTTTTT. Translated, it gives CASSRRGPAGELFF.

The CDR3 here is CASRPRSGDEQFF. In DNA form, the CDR3 reads TGTGCCAGCCGCCCCCGGTCGGGCGATGAGCAGTTCTTC. The gene calls are TRBV19 and TRBJ2-1; the D is unclear. The CDR3 totals 13 residues. With 9 bases removed from V and 8 bases from J, the gap between germline ends came to 17 bases. The V gene's germline CDR1 is LNHDA and CDR2 SQIVND (reference sequence).

CDR3 DNA: TGTGCCAGCTCACCACCAACAGGGGGCGAAGATACGCAGTATTTT. It yields the protein CASSPPTGGEDTQYF. The V gene is TRBV18, the J gene TRBJ2-3; 9 positions agree with TRBD1. The CDR3 is 15 residues long. Trimming at V came to 0 bases and at J to 5 bases, leaving 3 bases not matched to a gene. The germline V gene encodes CDR1 KGHSH and CDR2 LQKENI.

This rearrangement joins TRBV10-2 to TRBJ2-7; no definite D call. Trimming stripped 3 bases from V and 7 bases from J, with 10 bases between. The germline V gene has CDR1 WSHSY and CDR2 SAAADI. The CDR3 extends over 12 amino acids. CDR3 nucleotide sequence: TGCGCCAGCAGTGACCCCGGCAAAGAGCAGTACTTC. Translation gives CASSDPGKEQYF.

The table lists this clone with a few counts. The chain couples TRBV12-5 to TRBJ1-4, with unresolved D. The CDR3 runs 16 residues. Germline V CDR1 and CDR2: LGHNT, FRNRAP. Trimming took off 1 base at V and 2 bases at J, with 11 bases between the two ends. CDR3 sequence reads: CASGLDPWSTNEKLFF. The CDR3 coding sequence is TGTGCTAGTGGTTTGGATCCTTGGTCGACTAATGAAAAACTGTTTTTT.

This clone has only one observation. The V call is TRBV7-9, the J call TRBJ2-1; D remains ambiguous. Germline CDR1 and CDR2: SEHNR and FQNEAQ (reference sequence). CDR3 size: 12 residues. Trimming removed 1 base from V and 10 bases from J, with 8 bases in between. The CDR3 DNA sequence: TGTGCCAGCAGCTTAGAAGGGTACGAGCAGTTCTTC. Translated, it gives CASSLEGYEQFF.

This chain uses TRBV5-4 with TRBJ2-3; TRBD1 matches at 8 bases. Germline lookup yields CDR1 SGHNT and CDR2 YYREEE (reference sequence). This CDR3 has 16 amino acids. The V segment lost 4 bases and the J segment 0 bases; nucleotides outside the gene matches: 7. The CDR3 coding sequence is TGTGCCAGCAGCCTAGGACAGGGCTATAGCACAGATACGCAGTATTTT. Translating gives CASSLGQGYSTDTQYF.

CDR3 sequence: CASSLALGLVRSHEQYF. In nucleotides, the CDR3 is TGTGCCAGCAGCTTGGCGTTGGGACTAGTGCGTTCCCACGAGCAGTACTTC. The V gene is TRBV5-6, the J gene TRBJ2-7, with TRBD2 matching over 8 bases. CDR1 is SGHDT and CDR2 is YYEEEE in the germline V gene. The CDR3 extends over 17 amino acids. J gave up 5 bases and V 0 bases, and 13 bases lay outside the gene matches. Complete variable domain (other parts from reference TRBV5-6 and TRBJ2-7): DAGVTQSPTHLIKTRGQQVTLRCSPKSGHDTVSWYQQALGQGPQFIFQYYEEEERQRGNFPDRFSGHQFPNYSSELNVNALLLGDSALYLCASSLALGLVRSHEQYFGPGTRLTVT.

The table lists this clone with a few counts. The rearrangement joins TRBV27 to TRBJ1-5; D not certain. Germline V gene data show CDR1 as MNHEY and CDR2 as SMNVEV (reference sequence). The ends were cut back, 7 bases at V and 2 bases at J, with 15 bases in the middle. CDR3 length: 15 amino acids. The DNA of the CDR3 is TGTGCCAGCAAACTTCAGCCGACGGGCAATCAGCCCCAGCATTTT. Amino acid sequence: CASKLQPTGNQPQHF.

V gene TRBV5-4 combines with J gene TRBJ1-1; 7 nucleotides line up with TRBD1. CDR1 is SGHNT, CDR2 YYREEE, per germline (reference sequence). The CDR3 totals 14 residues. Trimming took 1 base from V and 1 from J; bases not matched to a gene: 1. CDR3 nucleotides: TGTGCCAGCAGCTTGACAGGGGCGAACACTGAAGCTTTCTTT. The encoded protein is CASSLTGANTEAFF.

CDR3 nucleotide sequence: TGTGCCATCAGTGAGTCAATGGGGGCGAATGAGCAGTTCTTC. This translates into CAISESMGANEQFF. The chain is built from TRBV10-3 and TRBJ2-1; D perhaps matches TRBD1 (6 bases). This CDR3 comprises 14 residues. Looked up from germline, CDR1 is ENHRY and CDR2 is SYGVKD. V gave up 0 bases and J gave up 7 bases, with 10 bases separating them.

The V and J genes are TRBV29-1 and TRBJ2-7, with D perhaps TRBD1 (5 bases). Germline lookup yields CDR1 SQVTM and CDR2 ANQGSEA. CDR3 size: 13 residues. V was cut by 2 bases and J by 5 bases, with 13 bases left in between. CDR3: CSVETGSNDEQYF. The CDR3 nucleotides are TGCAGCGTTGAAACAGGTTCTAACGACGAGCAGTACTTC.

This sequence joins TRBV29-1 and TRBJ2-1; 10 positions agree with TRBD2. With V trimmed by 3 bases and J by 8 bases, 4 bases remained unmatched. Germline V lookup: CDR1 SQVTM, CDR2 ANQGSEA. The CDR3 runs to 13 residues. CDR3 DNA: TGCAGCGTTGACGTAGCGGGAGGAGATGAGCAGTTCTTC. Encoded protein: CSVDVAGGDEQFF.

The chain is built from TRBV11-2 and TRBJ2-7; D call uncertain. CDR1 and CDR2 (germline): SGHAT, FQNNGV. The CDR3 extends over 12 amino acids. V was pared by 2 bases and J by 8 bases, with 10 bases between. The CDR3 DNA follows: TGTGCCAGCAGCTTAACCCCTAAAAAGCAGTACTTC. It is translated as CASSLTPKKQYF.

The V and J genes are TRBV7-2 and TRBJ1-1; unclear D gene. Germline loops: CDR1 SGHTA, CDR2 FQGNSA. V lost 5 bases and J lost 1, with 8 bases in between. This CDR3 region has 13 residues. CDR3 loop: CASSLSQNTEAFF. CDR3 in DNA: TGTGCCAGCAGCCTCAGCCAGAACACTGAAGCTTTCTTT.

The chain couples TRBV19 to TRBJ1-1, with TRBD1 matching 9 bases. J lost 7 bases, V lost 3 bases, and 9 bases had no gene match. Germline loops: CDR1 LNHDA, CDR2 SQIVND (reference sequence). There are 15 residues in the CDR3. CDR3 bases: TGTGCCAGTAGTATTCTTCCGGGACAGGGCGTTGAAGCTTTCTTT. Its translation: CASSILPGQGVEAFF. Looking up the rest from reference TRBV19 and TRBJ1-1 gives the full variable domain: DGGITQSPKYLFRKEGQNVTLSCEQNLNHDAMYWYRQDPGQGLRLIYYSQIVNDFQKGDIAEGYSVSREKKESFPLTVTSAQKNPTAFYLCASSILPGQGVEAFFGQGTRLTVV.

J is TRBJ1-1 and V is TRBV4-1; 10 positions match TRBD1. CDR3 length: 15 residues. Germline V gene data show CDR1 as MGHRA and CDR2 as YSYEKL. Germline trimming cut 3 bases from V and 0 bases from J; bases unmatched to any gene: 1. The CDR3 DNA is TGCGCCAGCAGCCAGGACAGGGGGTTGAACACTGAAGCTTTCTTT. It codes for CASSQDRGLNTEAFF.

This clone turned up a few times. This chain links TRBV7-2 with TRBJ2-1; D possibly corresponds to TRBD2 (7 bases). The germline V gene encodes CDR1 SGHTA and CDR2 FQGNSA. V lost 4 bases to trimming and J lost 3 bases, with 25 bases between them. This CDR3 region has 19 residues. This chain's CDR3 is CASSSPPEGGGDSYNEQFF. In DNA, the CDR3 is TGTGCCAGCAGCTCCCCGCCCGAGGGAGGGGGGGATAGCTACAATGAGCAGTTCTTC. The whole variable domain, filled in from reference TRBV7-2 and TRBJ2-1, reads GAGVSQSPSNKVTEKGKDVELRCDPISGHTALYWYRQSLGQGLEFLIYFQGNSAPDKSGLPSDRFSAERTGGSVSTLTIQRTQQEDSAVYLCASSSPPEGGGDSYNEQFFGPGTRLTVL.

This chain connects TRBV10-3 to TRBJ1-1; D perhaps matches TRBD1 (5 bases). Germline assignment: CDR1 ENHRY and CDR2 SYGVKD. Trimming stripped 2 bases from V and 5 bases from J, with 9 bases between. This CDR3 has 13 residues. The CDR3 sequence is CAISERRGTEAFF. In nucleotides, the CDR3 is TGTGCCATCAGTGAGAGGCGGGGGACTGAAGCTTTCTTT.

This sequence joins TRBV29-1 and TRBJ1-2, with D perhaps matching TRBD1 (5 bases). Per the germline V gene, CDR1 is SQVTM and CDR2 is ANQGSEA. This CDR3 contains 13 residues. Trimming shortened V by 3 bases and J by 3 bases, and 11 bases separated the two germline ends. The CDR3 loop is CSVDGAGHYGYTF. The CDR3 DNA follows: TGCAGCGTTGACGGGGCAGGGCACTATGGCTACACCTTC.

The chain is built from TRBV10-3 and TRBJ1-2, with D unresolved. Germline-derived CDR1 and CDR2 are ENHRY and SYGVKD. Trimming shortened V by 3 bases and J by 6 bases, and 11 bases separated the two germline ends. This CDR3 is 13 amino acids long. The CDR3 DNA reads as TGTGCCATCAGTGACGCTCAGGAGCATGGCTACACCTTC. Translating it yields CAISDAQEHGYTF.

The V and J genes are TRBV5-1 and TRBJ2-3, with 10 bases aligning to TRBD2. Germline CDR1 reads SGHRS; CDR2 reads YFSETQ. The CDR3 totals 17 residues. V shed 4 bases, J shed 7 bases, and the junction held 15 bases outside the gene matches. As DNA, the CDR3 is TGCGCCAGCAGCGAACTCTCTAGCGGGAGAGGGGGGAATACGCAGTATTTT. Translating gives CASSELSSGRGGNTQYF.

The chain combines TRBV5-6 with TRBJ1-1; D ambiguous. There are 13 residues in the CDR3. Germline values: CDR1 SGHDT, CDR2 YYEEEE. Trimming pared 1 base from V and 4 bases from J, leaving 8 bases between. The CDR3 DNA follows: TGTGCCAGCAGCTTGCTTCGGAGCACTGAAGCTTTCTTT. This encodes CASSLLRSTEAFF. The whole variable domain, remainder taken from reference TRBV5-6 and TRBJ1-1, is DAGVTQSPTHLIKTRGQQVTLRCSPKSGHDTVSWYQQALGQGPQFIFQYYEEEERQRGNFPDRFSGHQFPNYSSELNVNALLLGDSALYLCASSLLRSTEAFFGQGTRLTVV.

V gene TRBV2 combines with J gene TRBJ2-3; D is ambiguous. Germline assignment: CDR1 SNHLY and CDR2 FYNNEI. This CDR3 comprises 12 residues. V gave up 6 bases and J gave up 6 bases, with 10 bases separating them. The CDR3 sequence: CASRALGDTQYF. In DNA, the CDR3 is TGTGCCAGCAGGGCGCTGGGTGATACGCAGTATTTT.

A single count supports this clone. The J gene is TRBJ2-1, the V gene TRBV5-4; perhaps TRBD2 as D (5 bases). Trimming pared 2 bases from V and 0 bases from J, leaving 9 bases between. This CDR3 contains 15 residues. The germline CDR1 and CDR2 sequences are SGHNT and YYREEE (reference sequence). CDR3 sequence reads: CASSFRGSSYNEQFF. DNA for the CDR3: TGTGCCAGCAGCTTTCGGGGAAGCTCCTACAATGAGCAGTTCTTC.

V usage is TRBV5-7 and J usage is TRBJ1-1, with D unclear. TRBV5-7 is marked as an open reading frame, function uncertain. With 0 bases removed from V and 6 bases from J, the gap between germline ends came to 24 bases. This CDR3 contains 18 residues. The CDR3 DNA sequence: TGTGCCAGCAGCTTGGCCACGTTCCCTAACCCATCGTATTCTGAAGCTTTCTTT. Translation gives CASSLATFPNPSYSEAFF.

This clone was counted a few times. The chain couples TRBV7-8 to TRBJ1-2; possibly TRBD1 for D (6 bases). Trimming stripped 5 bases from V and 2 bases from J, with 12 bases between. Germline CDR1 reads SGHVS; CDR2 reads FQNEAQ. CDR3 length: 14 amino acids. DNA for the CDR3: TGTGCCAGCAGCCTCCGGGACAAGAACTATGGCTACACCTTC. Translation gives CASSLRDKNYGYTF.